Presented here are 7 T cell receptor beta chains from one specimen sequenced in a study of cytomegalovirus exposure and HLA in healthy donors. It was with 60 Vbeta and 13 Jbeta primers that the PCR ran. The data were produced by immunoSEQ multiplex PCR, yet TCRdb's version contains in-frame clones alone and is incomplete. The table records around 93,000 clones, around 73% of them present only once. Input material: PBMCs. The receptors stem from a woman in her thirties or forties in good health and CMV-seronegative.

This rearrangement joins TRBV14 to TRBJ2-1; D might be TRBD2 (5 bases). CDR1 and CDR2 from the germline V gene are SGHDN and FVKESK. V gave up 4 bases and J gave up 6 bases, with 13 bases separating them. The CDR3 runs to 14 residues. CDR3 DNA: TGTGCCAGCAGCCCAGAGCTACTAGTCAATGAGCAGTTCTTC. This sequence encodes CASSPELLVNEQFF.

J is TRBJ1-5 and V is TRBV15, with a weak D call TRBD1 (6 bases). The CDR3 has 21 residues. Trimming left V 0 bases short and J 5 bases short, with 29 bases between. Germline-derived CDR1 and CDR2 are LNHNV and YYDKDF (reference sequence). For the CDR3, the DNA is TGTGCCACCAGCAGAGAGAGGGCCCCCTCTGGGGGCAGGACTAGGGATCAGCCCCAGCATTTT. It codes for CATSRERAPSGGRTRDQPQHF.

The V and J genes are TRBV5-1 and TRBJ1-5, with D unresolved. The CDR3 loop spans 20 amino acids. V was shortened by 0 bases and J by 0 bases, with 22 bases between the two germline ends. In germline, CDR1 is SGHRS, CDR2 YFSETQ. As DNA, the CDR3 is TGCGCCAGCAGCTTGGCCTCCGGGAACCCATTCCTATATAGCAATCAGCCCCAGCATTTT. Translating gives CASSLASGNPFLYSNQPQHF.

The count of this clone is one. The rearrangement links TRBV21-1 to TRBJ2-1; the DNA was not compared with TRBD2, the D call given in the table. TRBV21-1 corresponds to a pseudogene. The CDR3 runs 18 residues. The CDR3 nucleotides read TGTGCCAGCAGCAATCGCGGGGGTCTAACGACTCCCTACAATGAGCAGTTCTTC. Its protein product is CASSNRGGLTTPYNEQFF.

The rearrangement links TRBV19 to TRBJ2-3, with TRBD2 matching 12 bases. CDR1 LNHDA and CDR2 SQIVND come from the germline V gene (reference sequence). With V trimmed by 10 bases and J by 0 bases, 2 bases remained unmatched. The CDR3 has 14 amino acids. CDR3 in amino acids: CAIGLAGSTDTQYF. The CDR3 bases are TGTGCCATCGGACTAGCGGGAAGCACAGATACGCAGTATTTT.

The chain employs TRBV4-2 and TRBJ2-1; 14 positions agree with TRBD2. Germline lookup yields CDR1 LGHNA and CDR2 YNFKEQ. V was clipped by 4 bases and J by 8 bases; unmatched bases: 13. This CDR3 region has 18 residues. As DNA, the CDR3 is TGTGCCAGCAGCCGATTATCCGGGACTAGCGGGAGTGTGGATGAGCAGTTCTTC. This encodes CASSRLSGTSGSVDEQFF.

The V and J genes are TRBV7-2 and TRBJ2-2, with D possibly matching TRBD2 (5 bases). The CDR3 covers 15 residues. V was pared by 6 bases and J by 1 base, with 12 bases between. The germline CDR1 and CDR2 sequences are SGHTA and FQGNSA. For the CDR3, the DNA is TGTGCCAGCAGTTTTTACGGGGTGAACACCGGGGAGCTGTTTTTT. Translating gives CASSFYGVNTGELFF.